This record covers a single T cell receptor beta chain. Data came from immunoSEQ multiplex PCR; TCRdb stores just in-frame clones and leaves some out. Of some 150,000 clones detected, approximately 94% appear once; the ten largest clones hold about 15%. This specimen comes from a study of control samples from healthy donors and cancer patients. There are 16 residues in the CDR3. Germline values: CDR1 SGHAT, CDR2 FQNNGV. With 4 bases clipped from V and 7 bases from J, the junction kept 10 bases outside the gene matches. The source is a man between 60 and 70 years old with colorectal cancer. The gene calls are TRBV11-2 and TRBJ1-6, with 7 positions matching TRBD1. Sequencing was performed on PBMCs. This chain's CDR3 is CASSSPKGAGNSPLHF. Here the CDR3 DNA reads TGTGCCAGCAGCTCCCCCAAGGGGGCGGGCAATTCACCCCTCCACTTT.